This entry lists 20 T cell receptor beta chains sequenced from one sample in a study of T cell responses to AZD1222 COVID-19 vaccine. The data were produced by immunoSEQ multiplex PCR, yet TCRdb's version contains in-frame clones alone and is incomplete. This sample carries about 84,000 clones, 80% to 90% of them seen once, and the ten largest clones take about 12%. The sequences come from peripheral blood, collected 28 days after the second AZD1222 dose. All receptors derive from an adult who received the AZD1222 COVID-19 vaccine.

The rearrangement uses TRBV10-3 and TRBJ1-5; 7 nucleotides line up with TRBD1. The V and J ends lost 2 bases and 1 base, in that order; junction bases with no gene match: 5. Looked up from germline, CDR1 is ENHRY and CDR2 is SYGVKD. This CDR3 is 16 amino acids long. The CDR3 region is CAISERAGGSNQPQHF. CDR3 DNA: TGTGCCATCAGTGAGAGGGCAGGGGGAAGCAATCAGCCCCAGCATTTT.

This rearrangement joins TRBV15 to TRBJ1-5; D call uncertain. Trimming pared 6 bases from V and 4 bases from J, leaving 19 bases between. CDR1 is LNHNV and CDR2 is YYDKDF in the germline V gene (reference sequence). This CDR3 is 16 amino acids long. The CDR3 DNA is TGTGCCACCAGTGATCCCAAAAAGGGCGGTAATCAGCCCCAGCATTTT. This translates into CATSDPKKGGNQPQHF.

This clone was recorded a few times. The V and J genes are TRBV19 and TRBJ2-2, with 9 nucleotides matching TRBD2. CDR3 length: 16 amino acids. V was clipped by 6 bases and J by 1 base; unmatched bases: 6. Germline values: CDR1 LNHDA, CDR2 SQIVND (reference sequence). The CDR3 sequence: CASRPGLAMNTGELFF. CDR3 bases: TGTGCCAGTAGGCCGGGACTAGCTATGAACACCGGGGAGCTGTTTTTT. Looking up the rest from reference TRBV19 and TRBJ2-2 gives the full variable domain: DGGITQSPKYLFRKEGQNVTLSCEQNLNHDAMYWYRQDPGQGLRLIYYSQIVNDFQKGDIAEGYSVSREKKESFPLTVTSAQKNPTAFYLCASRPGLAMNTGELFFGEGSRLTVL.

This chain links TRBV3-1 (or the pseudogene TRBV3-2) with TRBJ2-7; the D is unclear. The CDR3 runs 14 residues. From germline, CDR1 is LGHDT and CDR2 YNNKEL (reference sequence). V was shortened by 4 bases and J by 0 bases, with 10 bases between the two germline ends. The CDR3 nucleotides read TGTGCCAGCAGCCGGACCGGTAGCTCCTACGAGCAGTACGTC. This codes for CASSRTGSSYEQYV.

The chain combines TRBV6-2 or TRBV6-3 with TRBJ1-5; perhaps TRBD1 as D (5 bases). CDR3 length: 13 amino acids. The germline V and J ends were trimmed by 4 bases and 7 bases, with 11 bases remaining between them. CDR1 MNHEY and CDR2 SVGEGT come from the germline V gene. The CDR3 sequence is CASSLGGGQPQHF. CDR3 DNA sequence: TGTGCCAGCAGTTTGGGGGGAGGACAGCCCCAGCATTTT.

The V gene is TRBV5-1, the J gene TRBJ2-2, with D possibly TRBD2 on 5 matching bases. Germline CDR1 reads SGHRS; CDR2 reads YFSETQ. Trimming took 4 bases from V and 7 from J, leaving 14 bases between them. This CDR3 is built from 14 residues. CDR3 loop: CASSKPLADGELFF. Here the CDR3 DNA reads TGCGCCAGCAGCAAGCCCCTAGCAGACGGGGAGCTGTTTTTT.

The rearrangement joins TRBV5-1 to TRBJ1-1, with 11 bases that match TRBD1. The V segment lost 7 bases and the J segment 5 bases; nucleotides outside the gene matches: 4. The CDR3 is 13 amino acids. Germline V gene data show CDR1 as SGHRS and CDR2 as YFSETQ. The CDR3 coding sequence is TGCGCCAGCGGACAGGGGGCTAGGACTGAAGCTTTCTTT. Protein: CASGQGARTEAFF.

V and J are TRBV4-3 and TRBJ1-1; a weak D match, TRBD1 (5 bases). Germline loops: CDR1 LGHNA, CDR2 YSLEER. V was cut by 7 bases and J by 1 base, with 10 bases left in between. CDR3 size: 13 residues. The CDR3 here is CASKGRENTEAFF. The CDR3 bases are TGCGCCAGCAAGGGCAGGGAGAACACTGAAGCTTTCTTT.

The genes are TRBV7-2 and TRBJ2-1, with TRBD1 identical over 7 bases. Germline CDR1 SGHTA, CDR2 FQGNSA. The CDR3 has 14 amino acids. Germline trimming cut 3 bases from V and 5 bases from J; bases unmatched to any gene: 4. As DNA, the CDR3 is TGTGCCAGCAGCTTCCGGGACAGAAACAATGAGCAGTTCTTC. This encodes CASSFRDRNNEQFF.

The gene calls are TRBV7-2 and TRBJ2-1, with D possibly being TRBD2 (6 bases). This CDR3 has 16 amino acids. Trimming left V 5 bases short and J 3 bases short, with 17 bases between. Germline-derived CDR1 and CDR2 are SGHTA and FQGNSA. The CDR3 nucleotides read TGTGCCAGCAGCGAGGCAATTGGGACTGTCTACAATGAGCAGTTCTTC. Its translation is CASSEAIGTVYNEQFF.

This clone is a singleton in its sample. V and J are TRBV6-5 and TRBJ1-6; TRBD1 matches at 9 bases. V lost 7 bases, J lost 9 bases, and 10 bases stayed unmatched. Germline lookup yields CDR1 MNHEY and CDR2 SVGAGI. The CDR3 loop spans 15 amino acids. CDR3 amino acids: CASNQNRGLGSPLHF. The CDR3 region has the DNA TGTGCCAGCAACCAAAACAGGGGGCTGGGTTCACCCCTCCACTTT.

The J gene is TRBJ1-5, the V gene TRBV12-3 or TRBV12-4; unclear D gene. The V and J ends lost 6 bases and 1 base respectively, with 7 bases between them. This CDR3 comprises 13 residues. CDR3 protein: CASSPLSNQPQHF. CDR3 nucleotide sequence: TGTGCCAGCAGCCCATTAAGCAATCAGCCCCAGCATTTT.

This clone has just a few counts. The chain couples TRBV7-8 to TRBJ2-4; TRBD1 agrees at 9 bases. This CDR3 is built from 19 residues. The V gene end was trimmed by 1 base and the J gene end by 9 bases; junction bases not matched to a gene: 19. Germline values: CDR1 SGHVS, CDR2 FQNEAQ. CDR3 loop: CASSLGALVGQGKMGIQYF. Here the CDR3 DNA reads TGTGCCAGCAGCTTAGGCGCTCTCGTGGGACAGGGAAAGATGGGCATTCAGTACTTC.

The V gene is TRBV6-5, the J gene TRBJ2-1; perhaps TRBD1 as D (6 bases). V was clipped by 6 bases and J by 9 bases, with 21 bases between them. Germline V gene sequence: CDR1 MNHEY, CDR2 SVGAGI. This CDR3 spans 15 amino acids. The CDR3 sequence: CASRTVQIVGGEQFF. The DNA for the CDR3 is TGTGCCAGCAGAACGGTCCAAATCGTAGGGGGTGAGCAGTTCTTC.

V and J are TRBV3-1 (or the pseudogene TRBV3-2) and TRBJ2-2; D remains ambiguous. Trimming cost V 1 base and J 7 bases, with 1 base left between them. Per germline, CDR1 LGHDT and CDR2 YNNKEL (reference sequence). The CDR3 length is 11 residues. The CDR3 DNA follows: TGTGCCAGCAGCCAAGTCGGGGAGCTGTTTTTT. Translating gives CASSQVGELFF.

The rearrangement joins TRBV12-3 or TRBV12-4 to TRBJ2-7, with unresolved D. The CDR3 is 11 residues long. V gave up 6 bases and J gave up 5 bases, with 8 bases separating them. CDR3 coding DNA: TGTGCCAGCAGCCAGAGTGACGAGCAGTACTTC. This encodes CASSQSDEQYF.

The V gene is TRBV6-5, the J gene TRBJ2-2, with 10 bases lining up with TRBD1. Germline lookup yields CDR1 MNHEY and CDR2 SVGAGI. V shed 6 bases and J 5 bases; nucleotides not matched to a gene: 6. The CDR3 length is 15 residues. CDR3 loop: CASSVDRGLTGELFF. CDR3 sequence (DNA): TGTGCCAGCAGCGTCGACAGGGGGCTGACCGGGGAGCTGTTTTTT.

CDR3 sequence: CASSLSWTSPLHF. In DNA form, the CDR3 reads TGTGCCAGCAGCTTATCCTGGACTTCACCCCTCCACTTT. V gene TRBV11-2 combines with J gene TRBJ1-6, with D hard to call. The CDR3 runs to 13 residues. Trimming pared 2 bases from V and 9 bases from J, leaving 8 bases between. Germline CDR1 is SGHAT and CDR2 is FQNNGV. Supplemented by reference TRBV11-2 and TRBJ1-6, the full variable domain reads EAGVAQSPRYKIIEKRQSVAFWCNPISGHATLYWYQQILGQGPKLLIQFQNNGVVDDSQLPKDRFSAERLKGVDSTLKIQPAKLEDSAVYLCASSLSWTSPLHFGNGTRLTVT.

The chain combines TRBV11-3 with TRBJ2-1; 9 nucleotides line up with TRBD2. Per germline, CDR1 SGHNT and CDR2 YENEEA. V trimming: 5 bases; J trimming: 8 bases; junction bases outside the gene matches: 10. This CDR3 spans 15 amino acids. CDR3 in DNA: TGTGCCAGCAGCCCCTCCAGCGGGGGGAACCATGAGCAGTTCTTC. Its protein product is CASSPSSGGNHEQFF.

The chain has TRBV5-1 and TRBJ1-5; D is unresolved. The CDR3 contains 14 residues. The germline V gene has CDR1 SGHRS and CDR2 YFSETQ. V dropped 0 bases and J dropped 7 bases, with 11 bases sitting between them. The CDR3 protein is CASSLAYGSQPQHF. In DNA, the CDR3 is TGCGCCAGCAGCTTGGCGTATGGGTCCCAGCCCCAGCATTTT.